The 11 T cell receptor beta chains reported below all come from one sample, sequenced in a study of cytomegalovirus exposure and HLA in healthy donors. 13 Jbeta primers and 60 Vbeta primers were used for the PCR. Only in-frame clones appear in the TCRdb table, and some are missing; sequencing was by immunoSEQ multiplex PCR. The sample comprises about 130,000 clones, roughly 80% of which are singletons, and roughly 3.7% rests with the top ten. Source material: PBMCs. All receptors come from a woman in her thirties or forties in good health and CMV-seropositive.

This clone was detected only a few times. The genes are TRBV4-2 and TRBJ2-7, with 9 bases lining up with TRBD1. Germline V gives CDR1 LGHNA, CDR2 YNFKEQ. V trimming: 6 bases; J trimming: 3 bases; junction bases outside the gene matches: 9. The CDR3 has 15 amino acids. The CDR3 reads CASSPGTGRYYEQYF. The CDR3 DNA follows: TGTGCCAGCAGTCCGGGGACAGGGCGGTACTACGAGCAGTACTTC.

The chain is built from TRBV27 and TRBJ1-5; TRBD1 matches 12 bases. The CDR3 contains 14 residues. J lost 7 bases, V lost 5 bases, and 3 bases had no gene match. Germline values: CDR1 MNHEY, CDR2 SMNVEV (reference sequence). The CDR3 DNA reads TGTGCCAGCAGTGCCGGGACAGGGGGCCAGCCCCAGCATTTT. This gives the protein CASSAGTGGQPQHF.

The gene calls are TRBV19 and TRBJ2-7, with TRBD1 matching 9 bases. The V gene end was trimmed by 4 bases and the J gene end by 0 bases; junction bases not matched to a gene: 10. The CDR3 has 17 residues. Germline V CDR1 and CDR2: LNHDA, SQIVND (reference sequence). CDR3 sequence: CASSREGRQGVSYEQYF. The CDR3 coding sequence is TGTGCCAGTAGTAGAGAGGGCAGACAGGGGGTCTCCTACGAGCAGTACTTC.

The chain carries TRBV10-1 and TRBJ2-5, with unresolved D. The CDR3 sequence is 14 residues long. Germline CDR1 is WNHNN and CDR2 is SYGVQD (reference sequence). V was shortened by 0 bases and J by 5 bases, with 10 bases between the two germline ends. In DNA, the CDR3 is TGCGCCAGCAGTGAGTCTCCAAACCGGGAGACCCAGTACTTC. It is translated as CASSESPNRETQYF.

This chain joins TRBV28 and TRBJ1-1; no reliable D call. The CDR3 contains 15 residues. Germline lookup yields CDR1 MDHEN and CDR2 SYDVKM. Trimming took 6 bases from V and 4 from J, leaving 18 bases between them. CDR3 DNA: TGTGCCAGCAGGCTGCCCTGGGCACGGGGCACTGAAGCTTTCTTT. Its translation: CASRLPWARGTEAFF.

In nucleotides, the CDR3 is TGCAGCGTTGAATCGGGACTAGCGGAAACCTACGAGCAGTACTTC. Its translation: CSVESGLAETYEQYF. V is TRBV29-1 and J is TRBJ2-7; 11 nucleotides agree with TRBD2. V lost 2 bases, J lost 2 bases, and 5 bases stayed unmatched. Germline CDR1 is SQVTM and CDR2 is ANQGSEA. The CDR3 sequence is 15 residues long.

The CDR3 sequence: CASSLGRATDTQYF. The CDR3 coding sequence is TGTGCCAGCAGCTTAGGGAGGGCCACAGATACGCAGTATTTT. The chain uses TRBV7-2 and TRBJ2-3; D perhaps matches TRBD2 (6 bases). CDR3 length equals 14 residues. The V gene's germline CDR1 is SGHTA and CDR2 FQGNSA. V was clipped by 1 base and J by 2 bases, with 7 bases between them.

This clone was found a few times. The V gene is TRBV7-8, the J gene TRBJ2-1; 15 bases are a match to TRBD2. The CDR3 has 16 amino acids. Germline CDR1 is SGHVS and CDR2 is FQNEAQ. With V trimmed by 4 bases and J by 7 bases, 5 bases remained unmatched. CDR3 residues: CASSSGLAGGWNEQFF. CDR3 nucleotides: TGTGCCAGCAGCTCCGGACTAGCGGGAGGGTGGAATGAGCAGTTCTTC. Full variable domain (rest looked up from reference TRBV7-8 and TRBJ2-1): GAGVSQSPRYKVAKRGQDVALRCDPISGHVSLFWYQQALGQGPEFLTYFQNEAQLDKSGLPSDRFFAERPEGSVSTLKIQRTQQEDSAVYLCASSSGLAGGWNEQFFGPGTRLTVL.

The genes are TRBV6-6 and TRBJ2-3; D is ambiguous. Trimming took off 2 bases at V and 6 bases at J, with 9 bases between the two ends. CDR3 length: 13 residues. Germline lookup yields CDR1 MNHNY and CDR2 SVGAGI (reference sequence). CDR3: CASSYARGDTQYF. CDR3 nucleotides: TGTGCCAGCAGTTACGCCCGAGGCGATACGCAGTATTTT.

The V gene is TRBV7-3, the J gene TRBJ2-3; 9 bases map to TRBD1. V shed 5 bases, J shed 5 bases, and the junction held 11 bases outside the gene matches. The CDR3 covers 16 residues. Germline CDR1 is SGHTA and CDR2 is FQGTGA. DNA for the CDR3: TGTGCCAGCAGCGCGCAACCGGGACAGGGCAAAGATACGCAGTATTTT. This translates into CASSAQPGQGKDTQYF. Using reference TRBV7-3 and TRBJ2-3 for the parts outside the CDR3, the full variable domain is GAGVSQTPSNKVTEKGKYVELRCDPISGHTALYWYRQSLGQGPEFLIYFQGTGAADDSGLPNDRFFAVRPEGSVSTLKIQRTERGDSAVYLCASSAQPGQGKDTQYFGPGTRLTVL.

This clone was observed once. This chain joins TRBV13 and TRBJ2-1; perhaps TRBD2 as D (6 bases). The CDR3 covers 15 residues. Looked up from germline, CDR1 is PRHDT and CDR2 is FYEKMQ (reference sequence). V gave up 8 bases and J gave up 5 bases, with 19 bases separating them. This CDR3 is CASQGGVAVDNEQFF. In DNA form, the CDR3 reads TGTGCCAGCCAAGGCGGGGTTGCGGTGGACAATGAGCAGTTCTTC.